The 9 T cell receptor beta chains presented below share a single source sample, sequenced in a study of OX40 agonist ivuxolimab in advanced cancers. Generated by immunoSEQ multiplex PCR, the TCRdb table keeps only in-frame clones and is missing some. The data show approximately 79,000 clones, around 83% seen once. Here the sequenced sample was CD4+ or CD8+ T cells sorted from blood, taken in a trial of the OX40 agonist ivuxolimab. These receptors all come from an adult with an advanced solid tumor such as melanoma, head and neck, liver or kidney cancer.

V gene TRBV5-1 combines with J gene TRBJ2-6; maybe TRBD1 (5 bases). Germline V CDR1 and CDR2: SGHRS, YFSETQ. Deletions cut 2 bases from V and 4 bases from J, with 13 bases between. This CDR3 is 16 amino acids long. DNA for the CDR3: TGCGCCAGCAGCTTAGATCAGGGTAGCGGGGCCAACGTCCTGACTTTC. Translating gives CASSLDQGSGANVLTF.

This chain connects TRBV7-2 to TRBJ2-1; the D gene could be TRBD1 or TRBD2 (5 bases each). The CDR3 spans 14 residues. In germline, CDR1 is SGHTA, CDR2 FQGNSA. V lost 4 bases and J lost 7, with 14 bases in between. The DNA of the CDR3 is TGTGCCAGCAGCTCCTCGGGACCTACAAATGAGCAGTTCTTC. Its protein product is CASSSSGPTNEQFF. Looking up the rest from reference TRBV7-2 and TRBJ2-1 gives the full variable domain: GAGVSQSPSNKVTEKGKDVELRCDPISGHTALYWYRQSLGQGLEFLIYFQGNSAPDKSGLPSDRFSAERTGGSVSTLTIQRTQQEDSAVYLCASSSSGPTNEQFFGPGTRLTVL.

The chain has TRBV2 and TRBJ1-4; the match to TRBD1 covers 9 bases. Germline V lookup: CDR1 SNHLY, CDR2 FYNNEI. V dropped 6 bases and J dropped 5; count of bases not matched to a gene: 4. This CDR3 has 14 amino acids. The chain's CDR3 is CASRTGGGNEKLFF. The CDR3 nucleotides read TGTGCCAGCAGGACAGGGGGTGGGAATGAAAAACTGTTTTTT.

The DNA for the CDR3 is TGTGCCAGCAGCTCCGGCGGGCAGTACTTC. Translating it yields CASSSGGQYF. The chain is built from TRBV7-9 and TRBJ2-7, with D hard to call. V dropped 4 bases and J dropped 9 bases, with 7 bases sitting between them. This CDR3 is 10 amino acids long. Germline V gene data show CDR1 as SEHNR and CDR2 as FQNEAQ (reference sequence).

This clone has more than one count but fewer than ten. The chain combines TRBV5-4 with TRBJ2-3; 10 positions agree with TRBD2. CDR3 length: 15 residues. The trim removed 4 bases at V and 6 bases at J, leaving 8 bases unmatched. CDR1 is SGHNT and CDR2 is YYREEE in the germline V gene (reference sequence). This CDR3 reads CASSGAGGPRDTQYF. The CDR3 region has the DNA TGTGCCAGCAGCGGAGCGGGGGGGCCTCGGGATACGCAGTATTTT.

The chain has TRBV2 and TRBJ1-6; D is unresolved. The CDR3 totals 14 residues. V was trimmed by 8 bases and J by 1 base, leaving 9 bases between them. Germline CDR1 SNHLY, CDR2 FYNNEI. The CDR3 spells CASHGGSYNSPLHF. The CDR3 bases are TGTGCCAGCCATGGAGGGTCCTATAATTCACCCCTCCACTTT.

The chain uses TRBV6-5 and TRBJ1-2; no definite D call. The CDR3 is 13 amino acids. The V and J ends lost 6 bases and 9 bases respectively, with 17 bases between them. Per germline, CDR1 MNHEY and CDR2 SVGAGI. CDR3 sequence reads: CASSLDPAFRYTF. Here the CDR3 DNA reads TGTGCCAGCAGCTTGGACCCCGCTTTCCGCTACACCTTC.

This chain's CDR3 is CASSLRRIWNTEAFF. The CDR3 DNA reads as TGTGCCAGCAGCTTAAGGAGGATTTGGAACACTGAAGCTTTCTTT. The chain couples TRBV7-9 to TRBJ1-1; D is undetermined. There are 15 residues in the CDR3. V lost 2 bases and J 1 base, leaving 11 bases between the germline ends. Germline CDR1 SEHNR, CDR2 FQNEAQ (reference sequence).

The V and J genes are TRBV28 and TRBJ1-2, with TRBD1 matching over 7 bases. This CDR3 is built from 15 residues. V gave up 4 bases and J gave up 0 bases; unmatched junction bases: 5. Germline values: CDR1 MDHEN, CDR2 SYDVKM. The CDR3 protein is CASSSPGGANYGYTF. The CDR3 DNA sequence: TGTGCCAGCAGTTCCCCAGGGGGAGCTAACTATGGCTACACCTTC.